The following is a TCR beta chain sequence with its context. Its matching antigen is unknown. The junction and the germline gene differ at one end; a read error may be behind it. The sample belongs to a study of CD8 T cells in ankylosing spondylitis. Each TCR beta library was made by quantitative 5'-RACE that incorporated molecular barcodes. TCRdb re-called the 5' RACE reads with MiXCR, one entry per CDR3 protein. Among 300,000 to 400,000 distinct CDR3 sequences listed, 20% to 25% were seen once. Findings and caveats of the study: Disease-associated clones were reportedly significantly overrepresented in matched ankylosing spondylitis synovial fluid. Ankylosing spondylitis blood seemed to carry a telltale TCR beta motif made of eight or nine highly homologous variants. Disease-linked clones were CD8+ and relatively rare in peripheral blood.

This CDR3 has 13 amino acids. Per germline, CDR1 MNHNS and CDR2 SASEGT. The material sequenced was blood, either unsorted or a sorted T cell fraction (not recorded which). The chain employs TRBV6-1 and TRBJ2-5; 10 nucleotides match TRBD2. This TCR was sampled from a male donor with ankylosing spondylitis. The CDR3 sequence: CASRIGLAADPDF. CDR3 DNA: TGTGCCAGCAGGATCGGACTAGCGGCCGATCCAGACTTC.